This TCR beta chain was recorded in a study of blood T cell repertoires in COVID-19 (dated by TCRdb to about 2020). About the full investigation: Samples from collaborators originated in the United States, Italy and Spain and spanned both the acute and convalescent phases of COVID-19. Sample metadata almost always included a de-identified subject ID, COVID-19 status, age in years and sex. Subjects who had been exposed to COVID-19, were actively infected with it, or had recovered from it provided the deeply sampled blood TCRbeta repertoires that made up the dataset. The samples were drawn from two sources: the first 160 participants of the ongoing ImmuneRACE study, and 950 to 1,500 subjects contributed by 6 global collaborators. The repertoires were made available in a free public database intended to serve as a resource for research on the immune response to SARS-CoV-2. The prospective study material was composed of cDNA or gDNA derived from T cells, B-cell-depleted T cells, or PBMCs. Where available, HLA class I and class II types were obtained from metadata supplied by the sample provider rather than from assay-based typing.

This clone has only one observation. The specificity of this receptor is unknown. Per-base quality was not reported, and no clone a single base away is much larger than it. TCRbeta CDR3 regions were amplified from genomic DNA by means of the immunoSEQ Assay, a bias-controlled multiplex PCR. The study's processing was this. The number of nucleated cells in each sample was estimated from the amplification of reference gene primers within the assay. To quantify the absolute abundance of each unique TCRbeta CDR3 rearrangement, sequence reads were collapsed and filtered. For each sample, productive Simpson clonality was calculated by taking the square root of Simpson's diversity index across productive rearrangements. The source is immuneACCESS, and TCRdb retained only in-frame sequences with V and J called. Part of the clones is not carried over; for the studies checked, unresolved V genes explain less than half of this, and the remainder is unexplained. The DNA was the basis for D and trimming; V, J and clone size are from that table. The sample table records about 180,000 clones; about 78% of these occur just once. 15% to 20% of the sample comes from the top ten.

Participants in the prospective study were enrolled through a virtual design, were aged roughly 18 to 95 years, and lived in some 24 United States geographic areas. In the prospective study, cohorts were assigned on the basis of participant-reported clinical history obtained from a screening survey and a study questionnaire. Recovered participants in ImmuneRACE Cohort 3 were defined by two consecutive negative NP/OP PCR tests, clearance by a healthcare professional, or resolution of symptoms. Each participant in the prospective study had whole blood, serum and a nasopharyngeal or oropharyngeal swab collected by mobile phlebotomists. Additional blood draws and questionnaires over an approximately two-month period could optionally be provided by prospective study participants. Prospective study blood samples were shipped either frozen or at room temperature before DNA extraction. Results and caveats for the whole study, not just this receptor: The amount of clinical and demographic metadata varied by source and participant and was provided uncurated.

V trim: 5 bases; J trim: 1 base; unmatched bases: 13. The CDR3 holds 18 amino acids from the cysteine to the phenylalanine. The DNA shown is the 54-base CDR3, in frame from base 1. Via the germline V gene, CDR1 is MGHDK and CDR2 SYGVNS. The receptor's source is a woman in her fifties or sixties who had recovered from COVID-19. The chain links TRBV25-1 with TRBJ1-5; 8 nucleotides in the junction match TRBD1. The sample consisted of PBMCs or T cells enriched from blood (not recorded which). The encoded CDR3 is CASSRGTGEASSNQPQHF. The sequenced DNA is TGTGCCAGCAGTCGAGGGACAGGCGAGGCGAGCAGCAATCAGCCCCAGCATTTT.